Below are 32 T cell receptor beta chains sequenced from a single sample in a study of T cell responses to AZD1222 COVID-19 vaccine. Repertoires were generated with immunoSEQ multiplex PCR, while TCRdb's copy carries only in-frame clones and drops some. The sample carries 75,000 to 85,000 clones, about nine tenths recorded once. The specimen comprised peripheral blood, sampled 28 days after the second AZD1222 dose. Source of these receptors: an adult who received the AZD1222 COVID-19 vaccine.

The rearrangement joins TRBV11-2 to TRBJ1-3; no clear D. The CDR3 runs 15 residues. Germline CDR1 SGHAT, CDR2 FQNNGV. The V end was cut by 5 bases, the J end by 0 bases, with 11 bases between. The CDR3 region is CASSLSRNSGNTIYF. CDR3 sequence (DNA): TGTGCCAGCAGCCTTAGTAGAAACTCTGGAAACACCATATATTTT.

The genes are TRBV7-2 and TRBJ2-5; D ambiguous. The CDR3 extends over 12 amino acids. Germline V CDR1 and CDR2: SGHTA, FQGNSA. Trimming removed 2 bases from V and 5 bases from J, with 6 bases in between. This CDR3 is CASSLHRETQYF. In DNA form, the CDR3 reads TGTGCCAGCAGCTTACATAGGGAGACCCAGTACTTC.

This rearrangement joins TRBV7-2 to TRBJ1-1; the D is unclear. This CDR3 is 16 amino acids long. Looked up from germline, CDR1 is SGHTA and CDR2 is FQGNSA. With 6 bases removed from V and 1 base from J, the gap between germline ends came to 18 bases. CDR3 in amino acids: CASRVGSSLSNTEAFF. The CDR3, as DNA: TGTGCCAGCAGAGTAGGAAGCAGCCTCTCGAACACTGAAGCTTTCTTT.

In DNA, the CDR3 is TGCGCCAGCAAGACAGGGGGCAAAGACGGGGAGCTGTTTTTT. Protein product: CASKTGGKDGELFF. The chain has TRBV5-1 and TRBJ2-2, with 10 bases aligning to TRBD1. V lost 6 bases to trimming and J lost 7 bases; unmatched junction nucleotides: 6. The CDR3 is 14 amino acids. The germline CDR1 and CDR2 sequences are SGHRS and YFSETQ.

V and J are TRBV10-3 and TRBJ1-2; D perhaps matches TRBD1 (6 bases). V shed 10 bases and J shed 3 bases, with 15 bases lying between them. Germline V gives CDR1 ENHRY, CDR2 SYGVKD. CDR3 size: 13 residues. CDR3 sequence reads: CAKSTGRDYGYTF. The CDR3 DNA reads as TGTGCCAAGTCGACAGGTCGGGACTATGGCTACACCTTC.

This clone was found once. The J gene is TRBJ2-5, the V gene TRBV6-2 or TRBV6-3; D call uncertain. The CDR3 consists of 14 residues. CDR1 and CDR2 from the germline V gene are MNHEY and SVGEGT. The germline V and J ends were trimmed by 5 bases and 4 bases, with 14 bases remaining between them. CDR3 nucleotides: TGTGCCAGCAGTACCCCCCTTACGAGAGAGACCCAGTACTTC. Translating it yields CASSTPLTRETQYF.

CDR3 sequence: CASRMTVTNSPLHF. For the CDR3, the DNA is TGTGCCAGCAGGATGACAGTAACAAATTCACCCCTCCACTTT. The rearrangement joins TRBV6-5 to TRBJ1-6; D possibly corresponds to TRBD1 (5 bases). CDR1 and CDR2 from the germline V gene are MNHEY and SVGAGI. This CDR3 region has 14 residues. The V end was cut by 6 bases, the J end by 7 bases, with 13 bases between.

The chain uses TRBV19 and TRBJ2-3; a weak D match, TRBD2 (7 bases). CDR3 length: 17 amino acids. Per germline, CDR1 LNHDA and CDR2 SQIVND (reference sequence). Trimming removed 5 bases at V and 2 bases at J, with 20 bases between. This chain's CDR3 is CASSEESGGGATDTQYF. CDR3 sequence (DNA): TGTGCCAGTAGTGAGGAAAGCGGTGGGGGGGCCACAGATACGCAGTATTTT.

This clone was counted a few times. This chain joins TRBV5-1 and TRBJ1-1; D perhaps matches TRBD1 (5 bases). Germline-derived CDR1 and CDR2 are SGHRS and YFSETQ. The CDR3 runs 14 residues. V was shortened by 0 bases and J by 1 base, with 7 bases between the two germline ends. For the CDR3, the DNA is TGCGCCAGCAGCTTGGGGGGGACGAACACTGAAGCTTTCTTT. Its translation is CASSLGGTNTEAFF.

The chain links TRBV15 to TRBJ1-2; unclear D gene. Germline-derived CDR1 and CDR2 are LNHNV and YYDKDF (reference sequence). This CDR3 spans 11 amino acids. V was cut by 0 bases and J by 7 bases, with 3 bases left in between. This CDR3 is CATSREGGYTF. CDR3 nucleotides: TGTGCCACCAGCAGAGAGGGTGGCTACACCTTC.

This clone showed up just a few times. The genes are TRBV28 and TRBJ2-5, with D maybe TRBD1 (6 bases). V lost 2 bases to trimming and J lost 4 bases, with 17 bases between them. This CDR3 has 16 amino acids. Germline V gives CDR1 MDHEN, CDR2 SYDVKM. The CDR3 reads CASSLRNGRGRETQYF. The CDR3 DNA follows: TGTGCCAGCAGTTTAAGAAACGGCAGGGGTAGAGAGACCCAGTACTTC.

The rearrangement joins TRBV27 to TRBJ1-2; no reliable D call. Germline-derived CDR1 and CDR2 are MNHEY and SMNVEV (reference sequence). V was trimmed by 6 bases and J by 3 bases, leaving 11 bases between them. The CDR3 totals 13 residues. DNA of the CDR3: TGTGCCAGCAGGGAGGCGGACTACTATGGCTACACCTTC. The encoded protein is CASREADYYGYTF.

The chain combines TRBV6-2 or TRBV6-3 with TRBJ1-4, with D possibly being TRBD1 (5 bases). V shed 5 bases and J shed 2 bases, with 15 bases lying between them. The CDR3 is 16 amino acids. Germline V gene data show CDR1 as MNHEY and CDR2 as SVGEGT. The CDR3 nucleotides read TGTGCCAGCAGTCGTTATCCGACAGCTACTAATGAAAAACTGTTTTTT. Its protein is CASSRYPTATNEKLFF.

The V gene is TRBV4-1, the J gene TRBJ1-5, with 8 bases matching TRBD1. The CDR3 loop spans 17 amino acids. Germline lookup yields CDR1 MGHRA and CDR2 YSYEKL. The V and J ends lost 4 bases and 5 bases, in that order; junction bases with no gene match: 13. Here the CDR3 reads CASSLRSGQAADQPQHF. CDR3 bases: TGCGCCAGCAGCCTTAGGTCGGGACAGGCCGCGGATCAGCCCCAGCATTTT.

CDR3 nucleotides: TGCGCCAGCAGCCCCGGGACTACAGAGACCCAGTACTTC. Its protein product is CASSPGTTETQYF. This chain connects TRBV5-1 to TRBJ2-5, with 7 bases lining up with TRBD2. The germline V gene encodes CDR1 SGHRS and CDR2 YFSETQ. J gave up 4 bases and V 4 bases, and 4 bases lay outside the gene matches. CDR3 length: 13 amino acids.

The gene calls are TRBV28 and TRBJ1-5, with 8 bases matching TRBD1. Germline V gene data show CDR1 as MDHEN and CDR2 as SYDVKM. This CDR3 has 17 residues. The ends lost 5 bases at V and 6 bases at J; junction bases unmatched: 15. The CDR3 here is CASSILTGAMRRQPQHF. The DNA for the CDR3 is TGTGCCAGCAGTATCCTGACAGGGGCGATGCGACGTCAGCCCCAGCATTTT. The whole variable domain, remainder taken from reference TRBV28 and TRBJ1-5, is DVKVTQSSRYLVKRTGEKVFLECVQDMDHENMFWYRQDPGLGLRLIYFSYDVKMKEKGDIPEGYSVSREKKERFSLILESASTNQTSMYLCASSILTGAMRRQPQHFGDGTRLSIL.

The chain carries TRBV5-1 and TRBJ2-7; 8 positions match TRBD1. Germline V gene data show CDR1 as SGHRS and CDR2 as YFSETQ. CDR3 length: 15 residues. V lost 4 bases and J lost 0; bases outside the gene matches: 6. As DNA, the CDR3 is TGCGCCAGCAGCGGGGGGACAGGAAGCTCCTACGAGCAGTACTTC. This sequence encodes CASSGGTGSSYEQYF.

This chain joins TRBV5-1 and TRBJ2-7; a possible D gene is TRBD1 (7 bases). The CDR3 is 14 residues long. The germline gives CDR1 SGHRS, CDR2 YFSETQ. V shed 6 bases and J shed 3 bases, with 16 bases lying between them. This CDR3 reads CASMAGQTNYEQYF. The CDR3 coding sequence is TGCGCCAGCATGGCGGGACAGACTAACTACGAGCAGTACTTC.

The chain joins TRBV27 to TRBJ2-2; TRBD2 aligns across 7 bases. This CDR3 is built from 15 residues. The V segment lost 5 bases and the J segment 0 bases; nucleotides outside the gene matches: 3. From germline, CDR1 is MNHEY and CDR2 SMNVEV (reference sequence). The CDR3 nucleotides are TGTGCCAGCAGTCTGAGCGGGGCGAACACCGGGGAGCTGTTTTTT. The encoded protein is CASSLSGANTGELFF.

The genes are TRBV4-1 and TRBJ1-5, with 8 nucleotides matching TRBD1. The germline V gene has CDR1 MGHRA and CDR2 YSYEKL. The junction had 2 bases not matched to a gene; V was cut back by 1 base and J by 6 bases. The CDR3 is made up of 14 amino acids. CDR3 loop: CASSQGTGPQPQHF. For the CDR3, the DNA is TGCGCCAGCAGCCAAGGGACAGGGCCTCAGCCCCAGCATTTT.

CDR3 sequence (DNA): TGTGCCAGCAGAGAAAATTCGGCCCTCCACTTT. The encoded protein is CASRENSALHF. The chain is built from TRBV25-1 and TRBJ1-6; no clear D. There are 11 residues in the CDR3. V was shortened by 6 bases and J by 14 bases, with 11 bases between the two germline ends. Germline CDR1 and CDR2: MGHDK and SYGVNS.

This sequence joins TRBV4-2 and TRBJ1-1, with D hard to call. V lost 3 bases, J lost 1 base, and 12 bases lay in between. Germline CDR1 is LGHNA and CDR2 is YNFKEQ. This CDR3 is 15 amino acids long. The CDR3, as DNA: TGTGCCAGCAGCCAGGACGGTGGTACGAACACTGAAGCTTTCTTT. The encoded protein is CASSQDGGTNTEAFF.

The rearrangement uses TRBV3-1 (or the pseudogene TRBV3-2) and TRBJ1-4, with 7 bases aligning to TRBD1. Unmatched junction bases numbered 16, after V lost 4 bases and J lost 8 bases. Germline V gives CDR1 LGHDT, CDR2 YNNKEL (reference sequence). The CDR3 extends over 17 amino acids. The CDR3 loop reads CASSPLRRTGSGEKLFF. In DNA, the CDR3 is TGTGCCAGCAGCCCTCTTCGACGGACAGGCTCCGGGGAAAAACTGTTTTTT.

The chain joins TRBV7-2 to TRBJ1-1; the D gene is possibly TRBD1 (6 bases). Per germline, CDR1 SGHTA and CDR2 FQGNSA. The CDR3 runs to 13 residues. With 3 bases removed from V and 6 bases from J, the gap between germline ends came to 11 bases. Written as DNA, the CDR3 is TGTGCCAGCAGCTTGGCAGGGGTCGCTGAAGCTTTCTTT. As protein: CASSLAGVAEAFF.

The sample holds a few counts of this clone. The chain couples TRBV6-5 to TRBJ2-7, with D unclear. Germline-derived CDR1 and CDR2 are MNHEY and SVGAGI. Trimming left V 6 bases short and J 5 bases short, with 14 bases between. There are 13 residues in the CDR3. The CDR3 nucleotides are TGTGCCAGCAGCCCAGATGGAGACGACGAGCAGTACTTC. Protein sequence: CASSPDGDDEQYF.

Note on this clone: Distinct nucleotide sequences in the sample also encode this CDR3. This chain joins TRBV3-1 (or the pseudogene TRBV3-2) and TRBJ2-7; TRBD2 matches at 8 bases. CDR1 is LGHDT, CDR2 YNNKEL, per germline (reference sequence). This CDR3 spans 13 amino acids. The ends lost 1 base at V and 4 bases at J; junction bases unmatched: 0. The CDR3 coding sequence is TGTGCCAGCAGCCAAGCGGGGGGGTACGAGCAGTACTTC. Translated, it gives CASSQAGGYEQYF.

J is TRBJ2-2 and V is TRBV6-5, with D tentatively TRBD2 (7 bases). The CDR3 spans 15 residues. Trimming shortened V by 8 bases and J by 2 bases, and 15 bases separated the two germline ends. Germline V lookup: CDR1 MNHEY, CDR2 SVGAGI. The CDR3 spells CASGGLAVNTGELFF. CDR3 sequence (DNA): TGTGCCAGCGGGGGGCTAGCGGTCAACACCGGGGAGCTGTTTTTT.

The genes are TRBV18 and TRBJ1-1; tentative D call: TRBD1 (5 bases). The germline gives CDR1 KGHSH, CDR2 LQKENI. The CDR3 runs 14 residues. V lost 6 bases and J lost 0, with 11 bases in between. The CDR3 region has the DNA TGTGCCAGCTCCGCCCGGGACCTGAACACTGAAGCTTTCTTT. This encodes CASSARDLNTEAFF. Full variable domain (missing parts from reference TRBV18 and TRBJ1-1): NAGVMQNPRHLVRRRGQEARLRCSPMKGHSHVYWYRQLPEEGLKFMVYLQKENIIDESGMPKERFSAEFPKEGPSILRIQQVVRGDSAAYFCASSARDLNTEAFFGQGTRLTVV.

This chain joins TRBV19 and TRBJ2-3; a possible D gene is TRBD2 (5 bases). The V end was cut by 3 bases, the J end by 5 bases, with 9 bases between. There are 13 residues in the CDR3. Germline CDR1 and CDR2: LNHDA and SQIVND (reference sequence). DNA for the CDR3: TGTGCCAGTAGTATGCCCGGGGAAGATACGCAGTATTTT. It codes for CASSMPGEDTQYF.

J is TRBJ2-7 and V is TRBV5-1; D possibly corresponds to TRBD2 (5 bases). CDR1 and CDR2 from the germline V gene are SGHRS and YFSETQ. CDR3 length: 16 amino acids. Trimming removed 4 bases from V and 0 bases from J, with 17 bases in between. In DNA form, the CDR3 reads TGCGCCAGCAGCCTCGTTTTAGCGCGTTACTCCTACGAGCAGTACTTC. Translated: CASSLVLARYSYEQYF.

The chain joins TRBV5-4 to TRBJ2-5; no clear D. Germline V CDR1 and CDR2: SGHNT, YYREEE (reference sequence). The CDR3 has 12 residues. The V and J ends lost 0 bases and 2 bases respectively, with 2 bases between them. This CDR3 is CASSLEQETQYF. The CDR3 coding sequence is TGTGCCAGCAGCTTGGAGCAAGAGACCCAGTACTTC.

This clone showed up just once. The chain couples TRBV7-8 to TRBJ1-2, with 8 bases lining up with TRBD1. Germline CDR1 and CDR2: SGHVS and FQNEAQ. The CDR3 extends over 15 amino acids. V was clipped by 3 bases and J by 2 bases; unmatched bases: 5. This CDR3 is CASSLRRDRNYGYTF. The CDR3 nucleotides read TGTGCCAGCAGCTTGAGAAGGGACAGGAACTATGGCTACACCTTC.